The 18 T cell receptor beta chains reported below all come from one sample, sequenced in a study of blood T cell repertoires in COVID-19. The table came from immunoSEQ multiplex PCR; TCRdb's copy has only in-frame clones and leaves some out. The data contain about 170,000 clones, approximately 87% of them singletons. The sample was peripheral blood. These receptors all stem from a man aged 18 to 35 with active or convalescent COVID-19.

V gene TRBV5-1 combines with J gene TRBJ1-1; D is ambiguous. The germline V and J ends were trimmed by 1 base and 3 bases, with 13 bases remaining between them. CDR3 length: 15 residues. Germline V gene lookup returns CDR1 SGHRS and CDR2 YFSETQ. CDR3 sequence reads: CASSLSPAGYTEAFF. The CDR3, as DNA: TGCGCCAGCAGCTTGTCCCCCGCGGGGTACACTGAAGCTTTCTTT. The full variable domain, in which reference TRBV5-1 and TRBJ1-1 provide the parts outside the CDR3, is KAGVTQTPRYLIKTRGQQVTLSCSPISGHRSVSWYQQTPGQGLQFLFEYFSETQRNKGNFPGRFSGRQFSNSRSEMNVSTLELGDSALYLCASSLSPAGYTEAFFGQGTRLTVV.

This chain connects TRBV29-1 to TRBJ1-1, with D possibly matching TRBD1 (6 bases). Germline CDR1 is SQVTM and CDR2 is ANQGSEA. V lost 3 bases and J lost 0, with 20 bases in between. CDR3 length: 17 amino acids. This CDR3 reads CSVDGVAGALMNTEAFF. In DNA, the CDR3 is TGCAGCGTTGATGGCGTGGCAGGGGCGCTGATGAACACTGAAGCTTTCTTT.

The V call is TRBV9, the J call TRBJ1-3; D is perhaps TRBD1 (6 bases). The CDR3 totals 15 residues. V shed 4 bases and J shed 2 bases, with 13 bases lying between them. Germline assignment: CDR1 SGDLS and CDR2 YYNGEE. CDR3 sequence: CASSMGGGPGNTIYF. Here the CDR3 DNA reads TGTGCCAGCAGCATGGGAGGGGGTCCTGGAAACACCATATATTTT.

The rearrangement uses TRBV29-1 and TRBJ1-2; TRBD1 matches at 7 bases. CDR1 and CDR2 (germline): SQVTM, ANQGSEA. V lost 7 bases and J lost 3; bases outside the gene matches: 8. The CDR3 is 13 residues long. The CDR3 DNA reads as TGCAGCGCCGTGGAGGGGGCGGACTATGGCTACACCTTC. It specifies CSAVEGADYGYTF.

V usage is TRBV15 and J usage is TRBJ2-7; 10 bases match TRBD1. V was clipped by 4 bases and J by 3 bases; unmatched bases: 6. Germline CDR1 reads LNHNV; CDR2 reads YYDKDF (reference sequence). The CDR3 is 15 residues long. CDR3 sequence: CATSMDRGIFYEQYF. The CDR3 coding sequence is TGTGCCACCAGCATGGACAGGGGGATTTTCTACGAGCAGTACTTC.

The chain joins TRBV6-2 or TRBV6-3 to TRBJ2-7; the D gene is possibly TRBD2 (5 bases). CDR1 MNHEY and CDR2 SVGEGT come from the germline V gene. The V end was cut by 0 bases, the J end by 2 bases, with 11 bases between. The CDR3 consists of 15 residues. The CDR3 region is CASSYSAAGTYEQYF. In DNA form, the CDR3 reads TGTGCCAGCAGTTACTCAGCGGCAGGAACCTACGAGCAGTACTTC.

V usage is TRBV19 and J usage is TRBJ1-6; 8 bases are a match to TRBD1. J was trimmed by 3 bases and V by 4 bases; bases with no gene match: 5. This CDR3 contains 16 residues. Germline V gene sequence: CDR1 LNHDA, CDR2 SQIVND (reference sequence). CDR3: CASSTRTGRYNSPLHF. CDR3 bases: TGTGCCAGTAGTACCCGGACAGGGCGCTATAATTCACCCCTCCACTTT.

This clone was seen more than once but under ten times. The chain couples TRBV4-2 to TRBJ2-3; D is perhaps TRBD2 (5 bases). Between the trimmed V and J ends, which lost 6 bases and 5 bases, there was a span of 15 bases. Germline CDR1 is LGHNA and CDR2 is YNFKEQ. CDR3 length equals 14 residues. The CDR3: CASSVDSTIDTQYF. The DNA for the CDR3 is TGTGCCAGCAGTGTGGACTCAACTATAGATACGCAGTATTTT.

V is TRBV10-2 and J is TRBJ1-5, with D possibly TRBD1 on 6 matching bases. This CDR3 is built from 15 residues. Germline V gene lookup returns CDR1 WSHSY and CDR2 SAAADI. V was pared by 3 bases and J by 9 bases, with 18 bases between. Here the CDR3 reads CASSDYRTEKSPQHF. The CDR3 DNA reads as TGCGCCAGCAGTGACTACCGGACAGAAAAATCGCCCCAGCATTTT.

The chain links TRBV6-2 or TRBV6-3 to TRBJ1-1; D is possibly TRBD1 (5 bases). The CDR3 is 11 residues long. Trimming left V 2 bases short and J 11 bases short, with 9 bases between. The germline CDR1 and CDR2 sequences are MNHEY and SVGEGT. DNA of the CDR3: TGTGCCAGCAGTTACAGGGGCCCGGCTTTCTTT. Its protein product is CASSYRGPAFF.

The J gene is TRBJ2-3, the V gene TRBV2, with a weak D call TRBD2 (6 bases). Germline values: CDR1 SNHLY, CDR2 FYNNEI. The CDR3 is made up of 13 amino acids. Trimming stripped 2 bases from V and 9 bases from J, with 12 bases between. This chain's CDR3 is CASSERGAGTQYF. As DNA, the CDR3 is TGTGCCAGCAGTGAAAGGGGTGCGGGGACGCAGTATTTT.

V is TRBV2 and J is TRBJ2-3; D might be TRBD1 (6 bases). The CDR3 is 14 amino acids. Germline V gene sequence: CDR1 SNHLY, CDR2 FYNNEI. V lost 4 bases to trimming and J lost 2 bases, with 10 bases between them. The CDR3 sequence: CASSVMGATDTQYF. CDR3 bases: TGTGCCAGCAGTGTTATGGGGGCCACAGATACGCAGTATTTT.

This chain connects TRBV7-3 to TRBJ1-3; TRBD1 matches at 8 bases. The germline CDR1 and CDR2 sequences are SGHTA and FQGTGA. This CDR3 has 18 amino acids. The V segment lost 7 bases and the J segment 2 bases; nucleotides outside the gene matches: 16. CDR3 in amino acids: CASIPPRTGRLTGNTIYF. CDR3 coding DNA: TGTGCCAGCATCCCCCCGCGGACAGGGAGATTAACTGGAAACACCATATATTTT.

In its sample, this clone was seen once. The chain has TRBV5-1 and TRBJ1-1, with TRBD1 identical over 7 bases. The V gene end was trimmed by 5 bases and the J gene end by 2 bases; junction bases not matched to a gene: 6. The CDR3 has 14 residues. Germline CDR1 and CDR2: SGHRS and YFSETQ. The CDR3, as DNA: TGCGCCAGCAGTTGGGGACAGCATAACACTGAAGCTTTCTTT. It yields the protein CASSWGQHNTEAFF.

This clone was detected only a few times. This sequence joins TRBV5-1 and TRBJ2-7; 8 nucleotides line up with TRBD2. Germline CDR1 SGHRS, CDR2 YFSETQ. The V gene end was trimmed by 4 bases and the J gene end by 3 bases; junction bases not matched to a gene: 9. The CDR3 spans 15 residues. The CDR3 nucleotides read TGCGCCAGCAGCCTGGGGGGTAGCGGGAACTACGAGCAGTACTTC. Its protein is CASSLGGSGNYEQYF. Using reference TRBV5-1 and TRBJ2-7 for the parts outside the CDR3, the full variable domain is KAGVTQTPRYLIKTRGQQVTLSCSPISGHRSVSWYQQTPGQGLQFLFEYFSETQRNKGNFPGRFSGRQFSNSRSEMNVSTLELGDSALYLCASSLGGSGNYEQYFGPGTRLTVT.

This chain uses TRBV3-1 (or the pseudogene TRBV3-2) with TRBJ2-7; 7 bases align to TRBD2. The germline gives CDR1 LGHDT, CDR2 YNNKEL (reference sequence). There are 15 residues in the CDR3. The V gene end was trimmed by 2 bases and the J gene end by 7 bases; junction bases not matched to a gene: 11. The CDR3 nucleotides are TGTGCCAGCAGCCAATTTTTACGCGGGGGAAGGGAGCAGTACTTC. It yields the protein CASSQFLRGGREQYF.

The CDR3 region is CASSVGGTYEQYF. The CDR3 DNA is TGTGCCAGCAGTGTAGGGGGTACCTACGAGCAGTACTTC. This chain links TRBV25-1 with TRBJ2-7, with D perhaps matching TRBD1 (6 bases). The germline V gene encodes CDR1 MGHDK and CDR2 SYGVNS. With 4 bases removed from V and 2 bases from J, the gap between germline ends came to 9 bases. The CDR3 totals 13 residues.

The rearrangement joins TRBV5-4 to TRBJ2-5, with D possibly being TRBD2 (6 bases). The CDR3 is 15 amino acids. V dropped 0 bases and J dropped 4 bases, with 13 bases sitting between them. Germline V gives CDR1 SGHNT, CDR2 YYREEE (reference sequence). This CDR3 reads CASSLAGLTRETQYF. The CDR3 region has the DNA TGTGCCAGCAGCTTGGCTGGACTAACCCGAGAGACCCAGTACTTC.